One sample yielded the 31 T cell receptor beta chains listed below, sequenced in a study of shared clonotypes between healthy human individuals. Clones were sequenced by immunoSEQ multiplex PCR, and TCRdb holds only the in-frame ones, with some missing. The sample records about 1 million clones, about 75% being singletons. The material sequenced was memory CD4+ T cells sorted from blood. The subset was: CD45RA-negative fraction. The receptor source for this set is a man younger than 30 in good health.

The DNA of the CDR3 is TGTGCCAGCAGCTACCGGGGAGGCTATGGCTACACCTTC. This gives the protein CASSYRGGYGYTF. V gene TRBV5-4 combines with J gene TRBJ1-2; D is unclear. CDR3 size: 13 residues. V was cut by 3 bases and J by 4 bases, with 10 bases left in between. The germline V gene has CDR1 SGHNT and CDR2 YYREEE (reference sequence). Filled out from reference TRBV5-4 and TRBJ1-2, the complete variable domain reads ETGVTQSPTHLIKTRGQQVTLRCSSQSGHNTVSWYQQALGQGPQFIFQYYREEENGRGNFPPRFSGLQFPNYSSELNVNALELDDSALYLCASSYRGGYGYTFGSGTRLTVV.

The chain employs TRBV6-6 and TRBJ2-5, with TRBD2 matching 13 bases. Germline values: CDR1 MNHNY, CDR2 SVGAGI (reference sequence). The CDR3 contains 16 residues. The V gene end was trimmed by 4 bases and the J gene end by 5 bases; junction bases not matched to a gene: 7. This chain's CDR3 is CASSSRTSGSGETQYF. CDR3 DNA: TGTGCCAGCAGTTCCCGGACTAGCGGGAGTGGGGAGACCCAGTACTTC.

The chain joins TRBV5-1 to TRBJ2-3; D perhaps matches TRBD2 (5 bases). V dropped 5 bases and J dropped 5 bases, with 18 bases sitting between them. CDR3 size: 15 residues. Germline loops: CDR1 SGHRS, CDR2 YFSETQ. DNA for the CDR3: TGCGCCAGCAGGGACCGTCCCGGGGAGATAGATACGCAGTATTTT. Amino acids: CASRDRPGEIDTQYF.

The gene calls are TRBV28 and TRBJ1-1; D might be TRBD1 (5 bases). In germline, CDR1 is MDHEN, CDR2 SYDVKM. The germline V and J ends were trimmed by 6 bases and 2 bases, with 16 bases remaining between them. The CDR3 is 15 residues long. The CDR3 DNA is TGTGCCAGCAGGATAGGGGCGGCGCGAAACACTGAAGCTTTCTTT. Its protein product is CASRIGAARNTEAFF. The full variable domain, in which reference TRBV28 and TRBJ1-1 provide the parts outside the CDR3, is DVKVTQSSRYLVKRTGEKVFLECVQDMDHENMFWYRQDPGLGLRLIYFSYDVKMKEKGDIPEGYSVSREKKERFSLILESASTNQTSMYLCASRIGAARNTEAFFGQGTRLTVV.

The gene calls are TRBV28 and TRBJ2-7; 7 bases agree with TRBD2. The germline V gene has CDR1 MDHEN and CDR2 SYDVKM. The CDR3 is 15 amino acids. Germline trimming cut 0 bases from V and 5 bases from J; bases unmatched to any gene: 7. The CDR3 sequence: CASSLWGGGTNEQYF. CDR3 coding DNA: TGTGCCAGCAGTTTATGGGGCGGGGGAACGAACGAGCAGTACTTC.

This chain joins TRBV6-1 and TRBJ2-7; the D is unclear. CDR3 length equals 11 residues. Germline V gives CDR1 MNHNS, CDR2 SASEGT. Trimming pared 1 base from V and 9 bases from J, leaving 7 bases between. The DNA of the CDR3 is TGTGCCAGCAGTGAAGTTTCCGGGCAGTACTTC. As protein: CASSEVSGQYF.

This clone was recorded once. The chain carries TRBV13 and TRBJ2-1; 7 bases fit TRBD1. V trimming: 4 bases; J trimming: 6 bases; junction bases outside the gene matches: 9. CDR1 is PRHDT and CDR2 is FYEKMQ in the germline V gene (reference sequence). This CDR3 contains 15 residues. CDR3 sequence reads: CASSYPPTGPNEQFF. Written as DNA, the CDR3 is TGTGCCAGCAGCTATCCTCCGACAGGGCCCAATGAGCAGTTCTTC. The full variable domain, in which reference TRBV13 and TRBJ2-1 provide the parts outside the CDR3, is AAGVIQSPRHLIKEKRETATLKCYPIPRHDTVYWYQQGPGQDPQFLISFYEKMQSDKGSIPDRFSAQQFSDYHSELNMSSLELGDSALYFCASSYPPTGPNEQFFGPGTRLTVL.

This sequence joins TRBV7-3 and TRBJ2-2; unclear D gene. This CDR3 is built from 14 residues. Germline assignment: CDR1 SGHTA and CDR2 FQGTGA. V lost 5 bases to trimming and J lost 7 bases, with 14 bases between them. For the CDR3, the DNA is TGTGCCAGCAGCCCCTCTACCGCGGACGGGGAGCTGTTTTTT. Translation gives CASSPSTADGELFF.

Only one count was recorded for this clone. The gene calls are TRBV6-5 and TRBJ1-5; D unresolved. This CDR3 contains 15 residues. The germline gives CDR1 MNHEY, CDR2 SVGAGI. Trimming left V 5 bases short and J 0 bases short, with 11 bases between. The CDR3 DNA is TGTGCCAGCAGTCCTACTGCGAATAGCAATCAGCCCCAGCATTTT. As protein: CASSPTANSNQPQHF.

The gene calls are TRBV19 and TRBJ1-2; D gene uncertain. This CDR3 contains 13 residues. Between the trimmed V and J ends, which lost 7 bases and 8 bases, there was a span of 17 bases. In germline, CDR1 is LNHDA, CDR2 SQIVND (reference sequence). CDR3 in amino acids: CASTQRRSRGYTF. The CDR3 region has the DNA TGTGCCAGTACCCAACGGAGGAGTAGGGGCTACACCTTC.

The V gene is TRBV5-1, the J gene TRBJ2-2; 9 nucleotides agree with TRBD2. V trimming: 3 bases; J trimming: 4 bases; junction bases outside the gene matches: 7. Germline lookup yields CDR1 SGHRS and CDR2 YFSETQ. The CDR3 runs 16 residues. CDR3 sequence: CASSSLTSGSTGELFF. In DNA, the CDR3 is TGCGCCAGCAGCTCCTTGACTAGCGGAAGCACCGGGGAGCTGTTTTTT.

The rearrangement links TRBV28 to TRBJ1-4; 9 bases agree with TRBD1. The CDR3 runs 15 residues. CDR1 and CDR2 (germline): MDHEN, SYDVKM. With 3 bases clipped from V and 8 bases from J, the junction kept 7 bases outside the gene matches. CDR3 sequence reads: CASSLGTDRGEKLFF. DNA for the CDR3: TGTGCCAGCAGTTTGGGGACCGACAGGGGGGAAAAACTGTTTTTT.

The V and J genes are TRBV10-3 and TRBJ2-1; D gene uncertain. The CDR3 runs to 12 residues. CDR1 and CDR2 (germline): ENHRY, SYGVKD. Trimming cost V 1 base and J 7 bases, with 5 bases left between them. In DNA form, the CDR3 reads TGTGCCATCAGTGAGTTGAGGAATGAGCAGTTCTTC. It encodes CAISELRNEQFF.

As for this clone: The same CDR3 also results from other DNA sequences found in this sample. The genes are TRBV5-1 and TRBJ1-3, with D unresolved. There are 14 residues in the CDR3. In germline, CDR1 is SGHRS, CDR2 YFSETQ. Trimming pared 0 bases from V and 0 bases from J, leaving 4 bases between. The chain's CDR3 is CASSLGFSGNTIYF. The CDR3 DNA is TGCGCCAGCAGCTTGGGGTTCTCTGGAAACACCATATATTTT.

The chain links TRBV7-3 to TRBJ2-5, with D perhaps TRBD1 or TRBD2 (7 bases each). The V end lost 4 bases, the J end lost 5 bases, and 14 bases lay between the germline ends. The V gene's germline CDR1 is SGHTA and CDR2 FQGTGA. CDR3 size: 14 residues. The CDR3 region is CASSSQGGTETQYF. CDR3 nucleotide sequence: TGTGCCAGCAGCTCCCAGGGGGGGACGGAGACCCAGTACTTC.

A single count supports this clone. V is TRBV5-4 and J is TRBJ1-2; perhaps TRBD1 as D (5 bases). The CDR3 length is 13 residues. V was pared by 5 bases and J by 8 bases, with 16 bases between. Per germline, CDR1 SGHNT and CDR2 YYREEE (reference sequence). The CDR3 loop reads CASRTALSGGYTF. DNA of the CDR3: TGTGCCAGCAGAACGGCCCTGTCAGGGGGCTACACCTTC.

This clone was detected only once. The chain is built from TRBV9 and TRBJ2-3; D might be TRBD1 (6 bases). CDR3 size: 13 residues. Between the trimmed V and J ends, which lost 2 bases and 4 bases, there was a span of 8 bases. Germline V CDR1 and CDR2: SGDLS, YYNGEE. CDR3 amino acids: CASSVSGADTQYF. Written as DNA, the CDR3 is TGTGCCAGCAGCGTTTCAGGGGCAGATACGCAGTATTTT.

Here the CDR3 DNA reads TGCGCCAGCAGCCAAGATCAGAGTAATCGATCGCCCCAGCATTTT. Its translation: CASSQDQSNRSPQHF. The rearrangement uses TRBV4-1 and TRBJ1-5, with no clear D. V lost 0 bases and J 9 bases, leaving 15 bases between the germline ends. The CDR3 contains 15 residues. Germline V gene lookup returns CDR1 MGHRA and CDR2 YSYEKL.

J is TRBJ1-2 and V is TRBV30; a weak D match, TRBD1 (5 bases). The CDR3 runs 12 residues. Germline CDR1 is GTSNPN and CDR2 is SVGIG (reference sequence). Trimming took off 8 bases at V and 2 bases at J, with 12 bases between the two ends. In DNA, the CDR3 is TGTGCCCGCCGAAGACAGAACTATGGCTACACCTTC. It specifies CARRRQNYGYTF.

A note on this clone: Other nucleotide sequences from this sample produce the same CDR3. The chain joins TRBV18 to TRBJ2-7, with D unclear. This CDR3 comprises 14 residues. The V end was cut by 3 bases, the J end by 0 bases, with 9 bases between. CDR1 and CDR2 (germline): KGHSH, LQKENI. CDR3 bases: TGTGCCAGCTCACCTCCAGCTTCCTCCTACGAGCAGTACTTC. This translates into CASSPPASSYEQYF.

The chain links TRBV5-8 to TRBJ1-6; D not certain. CDR1 SGHTS and CDR2 YDEGEE come from the germline V gene. The CDR3 totals 13 residues. Deletions cut 1 base from V and 9 bases from J, with 8 bases between. The CDR3, as DNA: TGTGCCAGCAGCTTGAATCACCTTTCACCCCTCCACTTT. It translates to CASSLNHLSPLHF.

The genes are TRBV5-1 and TRBJ2-2; 7 bases map to TRBD2. This CDR3 spans 13 amino acids. Trimming cost V 0 bases and J 11 bases; bases outside gene matches: 4. CDR1 and CDR2 from the germline V gene are SGHRS and YFSETQ. The CDR3 spells CASSLGLADELFF. The CDR3 DNA reads TGCGCCAGCAGCTTGGGGCTAGCGGACGAGCTGTTTTTT. The whole variable domain, filled in from reference TRBV5-1 and TRBJ2-2, reads KAGVTQTPRYLIKTRGQQVTLSCSPISGHRSVSWYQQTPGQGLQFLFEYFSETQRNKGNFPGRFSGRQFSNSRSEMNVSTLELGDSALYLCASSLGLADELFFGEGSRLTVL.

V usage is TRBV5-5 and J usage is TRBJ1-2, with 7 nucleotides matching TRBD1. Germline CDR1 SGHKS, CDR2 YYEKEE (reference sequence). This CDR3 comprises 13 residues. V lost 2 bases and J lost 4; bases outside the gene matches: 2. For the CDR3, the DNA is TGTGCCAGCAGCTTTGGACAGGCCTATGGCTACACCTTC. Translated: CASSFGQAYGYTF.

The chain links TRBV7-9 to TRBJ2-7; 9 bases align to TRBD1. Trimming took 5 bases from V and 2 from J; bases not matched to a gene: 4. Germline CDR1 reads SEHNR; CDR2 reads FQNEAQ (reference sequence). The CDR3 is 14 residues long. In DNA form, the CDR3 reads TGTGCCAGCAGCGTAGGACAGGGGACCTACGAGCAGTACTTC. Translation: CASSVGQGTYEQYF.

This chain's CDR3 is CASSLQGQVNEQFF. The CDR3 DNA sequence: TGTGCCAGCAGCCTACAAGGACAGGTTAATGAGCAGTTCTTC. The chain uses TRBV7-6 and TRBJ2-1; 7 positions agree with TRBD1. Germline V gene sequence: CDR1 SGHVS, CDR2 FNYEAQ. The length of the CDR3 is 14 residues. Trimming at V came to 5 bases and at J to 7 bases, leaving 8 bases not matched to a gene.

A remark on this clone: A much more abundant neighbour one base away suggests this may be a read error. Other nucleotide sequences from this sample produce the same CDR3. The chain recombines TRBV9 with TRBJ2-5, with TRBD2 matching 7 bases. The V gene's germline CDR1 is SGDLS and CDR2 YYNGEE. This CDR3 region has 14 residues. V gave up 0 bases and J gave up 2 bases; unmatched junction bases: 1. The CDR3 DNA reads as TGTGCCAGCAGCGTAGCGGGGGGTCAAGAGACCCAGTACTTC. This encodes CASSVAGGQETQYF.

The V and J genes are TRBV5-4 and TRBJ2-2, with 16 nucleotides matching TRBD2. The CDR3 is 18 residues long. V lost 5 bases, J lost 3 bases, and 7 bases stayed unmatched. Germline assignment: CDR1 SGHNT and CDR2 YYREEE (reference sequence). Written as DNA, the CDR3 is TGTGCCAGCAGTAGAGGGACTAGCGGGAGGGGGGACACCGGGGAGCTGTTTTTT. It codes for CASSRGTSGRGDTGELFF.

The V and J genes are TRBV11-2 and TRBJ2-7, with D possibly TRBD2 on 6 matching bases. The V end lost 1 base, the J end lost 3 bases, and 16 bases lay between the germline ends. Germline V gene sequence: CDR1 SGHAT, CDR2 FQNNGV. This CDR3 has 16 amino acids. CDR3 in amino acids: CASSLGPGGVYYEQYF. The CDR3 DNA reads TGTGCCAGCAGCTTAGGCCCCGGAGGGGTTTACTACGAGCAGTACTTC. The full variable domain, completed using reference TRBV11-2 and TRBJ2-7, is EAGVAQSPRYKIIEKRQSVAFWCNPISGHATLYWYQQILGQGPKLLIQFQNNGVVDDSQLPKDRFSAERLKGVDSTLKIQPAKLEDSAVYLCASSLGPGGVYYEQYFGPGTRLTVT.

This chain links TRBV5-6 with TRBJ1-1, with 9 bases lining up with TRBD1. Germline CDR1 reads SGHDT; CDR2 reads YYEEEE. The CDR3 has 18 residues. Trimming removed 0 bases from V and 0 bases from J; junction bases left unmatched: 9. CDR3 sequence: CASSLGPGQGTMNTEAFF. The CDR3 coding sequence is TGTGCCAGCAGCTTGGGCCCCGGACAGGGGACAATGAACACTGAAGCTTTCTTT.

This sequence joins TRBV6-5 and TRBJ2-2, with 8 nucleotides matching TRBD1. The CDR3 consists of 13 residues. With V trimmed by 6 bases and J by 7 bases, 4 bases remained unmatched. Per the germline V gene, CDR1 is MNHEY and CDR2 is SVGAGI. CDR3 sequence: CASSVRGRGELFF. CDR3 nucleotides: TGTGCCAGCAGCGTCAGGGGGCGCGGGGAGCTGTTTTTT.

The chain has TRBV11-2 and TRBJ2-1; 7 bases fit TRBD2. J was trimmed by 7 bases and V by 3 bases; bases with no gene match: 3. Germline CDR1 reads SGHAT; CDR2 reads FQNNGV. The CDR3 extends over 13 amino acids. As DNA, the CDR3 is TGTGCCAGCAGCTTCCTAGCGGCTAATGAGCAGTTCTTC. Its translation is CASSFLAANEQFF.